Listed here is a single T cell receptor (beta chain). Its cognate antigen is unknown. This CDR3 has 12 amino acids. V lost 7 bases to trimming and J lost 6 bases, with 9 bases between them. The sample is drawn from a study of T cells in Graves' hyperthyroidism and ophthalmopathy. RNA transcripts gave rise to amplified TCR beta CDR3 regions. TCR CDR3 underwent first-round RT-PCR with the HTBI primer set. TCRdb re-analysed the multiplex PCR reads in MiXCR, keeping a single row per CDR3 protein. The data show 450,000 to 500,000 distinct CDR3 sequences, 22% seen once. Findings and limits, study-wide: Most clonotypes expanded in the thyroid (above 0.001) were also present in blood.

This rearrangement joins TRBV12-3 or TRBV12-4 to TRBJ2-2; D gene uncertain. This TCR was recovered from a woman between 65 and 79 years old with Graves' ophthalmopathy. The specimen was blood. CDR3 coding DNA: TGTGCCAGCACCACGTCGGCCGGGGAGCTGTTTTTT. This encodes CASTTSAGELFF.